This is a list of T cell receptor beta chains from one sample in a study of blood T cells in healthy people across ages. Via MiXCR, TCRdb re-called the 5' RACE reads, giving one row per CDR3 protein. The sample yields 1.5 million to 2 million distinct CDR3 sequences, roughly 27% seen once. The sample was blood. All receptors come from a woman in her 30s in good health. Both conserved end residues are part of each CDR3. D genes are given only for firm matches. Some rows have no size entry. The others give once, few or many, or a class for an expanded clone.

TRBJ1-2 - - TRBV20-1 CSAILEGVYGCTF TGCAGTGCTATTCTCGAGGGGGTCTATGGCTGCACCTTC
TRBJ2-3 few - TRBV20-1 CSAALKDTQYF TGCAGTGCCGCCCTTAAAGATACGCAGTATTTT
TRBJ2-3 - TRBD2 TRBV12-3/TRBV12-4 CAGSLGGGAADTQYF TGTGCCGGCAGTTTGGGCGGGGGGGCCGCAGATACGCAGTATTTT
TRBJ2-7 - - TRBV29-1 CSVILLTYEQYF TGCAGCGTTATCCTACTTACCTACGAGCAGTACTTC
TRBJ1-1 few - TRBV20-1 CSASTGPMNTEAFF TGCAGTGCTAGCACCGGACCGATGAACACTGAAGCTTTCTTT
TRBJ2-3 few - TRBV3-1 CASSQEPWPDTQYF TGTGCCAGCAGCCAAGAACCCTGGCCAGATACGCAGTATTTT
TRBJ2-5 few - TRBV5-1 CASSLGGTRGETQYF TGCGCCAGCAGCTTAGGGGGGACGAGAGGAGAGACCCAGTACTTC
TRBJ2-1 few TRBD2 TRBV29-1 CSVDGLAGGPNERFF TGCAGCGTTGACGGGCTAGCGGGGGGGCCCAATGAGCGGTTCTTC
TRBJ2-3 many - TRBV20-1 CSALRLTDTQYF TGCAGTGCTCTCCGACTCACAGATACGCAGTATTTT
TRBJ2-1 few TRBD2 TRBV20-1 CSARPRLAGVRSSYNEQFF TGCAGTGCTAGACCTCGACTAGCGGGAGTGCGGAGCTCCTACAATGAGCAGTTCTTC
TRBJ2-5 many - TRBV28 CASSLVLQTQYF TGTGCCAGCAGTTTAGTGTTGCAGACCCAGTACTTC
TRBJ1-4 few - TRBV2 CASPVEVTNEKLFF TGTGCCAGCCCTGTGGAGGTCACTAATGAAAAACTGTTTTTT
TRBJ1-2 - - TRBV5-1 CASSSEPGPRGRFRYTF TGCGCCAGCAGCTCCGAGCCGGGACCACGAGGGAGGTTCCGCTACACCTTC
TRBJ2-7 few - TRBV20-1 CSARANSASYEQYF TGTAGTGCTAGAGCCAACTCAGCTTCCTACGAGCAGTACTTC
TRBJ2-3 - TRBD2 TRBV7-2 CASSPRTSGSYTQYF TGTGCCAGCAGCCCCAGGACTAGCGGGAGTTATACGCAGTATTTT
TRBJ1-1 few - TRBV7-2 CASSLDYSLEAFF TGTGCCAGCAGCTTAGACTACAGCCTTGAAGCTTTCTTT
TRBJ1-2 once - TRBV20-1 CSARGQTNYGYTF TGCAGTGCTAGAGGACAGACTAACTATGGCTACACCTTC
TRBJ1-1 - - TRBV11-2 CASSAKGNTEAFF TGTGCCAGCAGCGCGAAGGGGAACACTGAAGCTTTCTTT
TRBJ2-3 few - TRBV2 CASSAISSADTQYF TGTGCCAGCAGTGCCATATCTAGCGCAGATACGCAGTATTTT
TRBJ1-1 many - TRBV10-3 CAISEAPGRRNTEAFF TGTGCCATCAGTGAAGCCCCAGGGCGTCGGAACACTGAAGCTTTCTTT
TRBJ2-1 - TRBD2 TRBV6-5 CASSYSWGGNNEQFF TGTGCCAGCAGTTACTCGTGGGGGGGGAACAATGAGCAGTTCTTC
TRBJ1-2 - - TRBV11-2 CASSPVGRGDGYTF TGTGCCAGCAGCCCAGTTGGGCGGGGCGATGGCTACACCTTC
TRBJ1-1 once - TRBV7-2 CASSEGQLNTEAFF TGTGCCAGCAGCGAAGGGCAACTGAACACTGAAGCTTTCTTT
TRBJ1-2 many - TRBV20-1 CSARELDRPYGYTF TGCAGTGCTAGAGAGCTTGACAGACCTTATGGCTACACCTTC
TRBJ2-4 many - TRBV7-2 CASSLVRDTNLAKNIQYF TGTGCCAGCAGCTTAGTCAGGGACACCAATCTAGCCAAAAACATTCAGTACTTC
TRBJ2-7 few TRBD2 TRBV4-3 CASSLSTSSSYEQYF TGCGCCAGCAGCCTCTCGACTAGCAGCTCCTACGAGCAGTACTTC
TRBJ2-6 many - TRBV29-1 CSVYSGANVLTF TGCAGCGTGTACTCTGGGGCCAACGTCCTGACTTTC
TRBJ2-5 once TRBD2 TRBV20-1 CSVPRRGGWKTQYF TGCAGTGTTCCCAGACGGGGGGGTTGGAAGACCCAGTACTTC
TRBJ2-5 - - TRBV7-9 CASSLANYQETQYF TGTGCCAGCAGCTTAGCGAACTACCAAGAGACCCAGTACTTC
TRBJ1-1 - - TRBV20-1 CSAHSDSSNTEAFF TGCAGTGCGCACTCGGACAGTTCGAACACTGAAGCTTTCTTT
TRBJ2-3 - - TRBV14 CASSAGGYTQYF TGTGCCAGCAGCGCGGGCGGTTATACGCAGTATTTT
TRBJ2-1 - TRBD2 TRBV11-2 CASRKLAGGPNEQFF TGTGCCAGCAGAAAACTAGCGGGAGGGCCCAATGAGCAGTTCTTC
TRBJ2-6 few - TRBV20-1 CSAPIVYSGANVLTF TGCAGTGCGCCAATAGTGTACTCTGGGGCCAACGTCCTGACTTTC
TRBJ1-2 once TRBD1 TRBV10-3 CAISPGQGEDGYTF TGTGCCATCAGTCCGGGACAGGGGGAGGATGGCTACACCTTC
TRBJ1-2 once - TRBV6-1 CASSEGAGETNGYTF TGTGCCAGCAGTGAAGGGGCAGGGGAAACGAATGGCTACACCTTC
TRBJ2-5 - - TRBV2 CASRVGVTETQYF TGTGCCAGCAGGGTAGGAGTGACGGAGACCCAGTACTTC
TRBJ2-7 many - TRBV29-1 CSVEGGNEQYF TGCAGCGTTGAAGGAGGGAACGAGCAGTACTTC
TRBJ2-6 few - TRBV20-1 CSASISGANVLTF TGCAGTGCTAGTATTTCGGGGGCCAACGTCCTGACTTTC
TRBJ1-2 once - TRBV12-3/TRBV12-4 CASSSALGHCGYTF TGTGCCAGCAGTTCAGCGTTAGGGCACTGTGGCTACACCTTC
TRBJ2-7 few - TRBV20-1 CSAIGEGATYEQYF TGCAGTGCAATTGGGGAGGGGGCCACCTACGAGCAGTACTTC